This entry lists 17 T cell receptor beta chains sequenced from one sample in a study of blood T cell repertoires in COVID-19. This table comes from immunoSEQ multiplex PCR, and its TCRdb copy is limited to in-frame clones, with some not included. This sample has around 110,000 clones, with 86% found just once. The sample consisted of peripheral blood. The source of these receptors is a man in his forties with acute or convalescent COVID-19.

The chain joins TRBV5-1 to TRBJ1-5; D uncertain. Trimming removed 0 bases at V and 2 bases at J, with 9 bases between. This CDR3 region has 15 residues. Germline lookup yields CDR1 SGHRS and CDR2 YFSETQ. The CDR3 loop is CASSLGGKGNQPQHF. The DNA for the CDR3 is TGCGCCAGCAGCTTGGGAGGGAAAGGCAATCAGCCCCAGCATTTT.

The genes are TRBV10-3 and TRBJ1-2; TRBD1 agrees at 7 bases. This CDR3 comprises 13 residues. CDR1 and CDR2 (germline): ENHRY, SYGVKD. J lost 0 bases, V lost 11 bases, and 6 bases had no gene match. The CDR3 DNA is TGTGCCGTTGGGGGACAGCCTAACTATGGCTACACCTTC. It is translated as CAVGGQPNYGYTF.

This chain links TRBV30 with TRBJ2-4; TRBD1 aligns across 9 bases. The V and J ends lost 2 bases and 9 bases, in that order; junction bases with no gene match: 5. CDR3 length equals 13 residues. Germline V lookup: CDR1 GTSNPN, CDR2 SVGIG (reference sequence). The chain's CDR3 is CAWSSGQGFIQYF. The DNA for the CDR3 is TGTGCCTGGAGTTCGGGACAGGGCTTCATTCAGTACTTC.

V and J are TRBV27 and TRBJ2-1; no definite D call. The germline V and J ends were trimmed by 0 bases and 0 bases, with 6 bases remaining between them. Germline lookup yields CDR1 MNHEY and CDR2 SMNVEV (reference sequence). This CDR3 comprises 15 residues. For the CDR3, the DNA is TGTGCCAGCAGTTTATCTTTGAGCTCCTACAATGAGCAGTTCTTC. This sequence encodes CASSLSLSSYNEQFF.

The V gene is TRBV4-1, the J gene TRBJ1-2, with D unresolved. Germline CDR1 is MGHRA and CDR2 is YSYEKL. This CDR3 region has 15 residues. The V gene lost 0 bases and the J gene lost 2 bases, with 10 bases spanning the gap. The CDR3 loop is CASSQDGPPNYGYTF. The CDR3 nucleotides read TGCGCCAGCAGCCAAGATGGCCCACCCAACTATGGCTACACCTTC.

V and J are TRBV6-1 and TRBJ1-2; tentatively, D is TRBD1 (6 bases). Trimming removed 3 bases at V and 6 bases at J, with 20 bases between. CDR3 length: 16 residues. The V gene's germline CDR1 is MNHNS and CDR2 SASEGT. CDR3 sequence: CASSEDKGTGRDGYTF. The CDR3 DNA sequence: TGTGCCAGCAGTGAGGACAAAGGAACAGGGAGAGATGGCTACACCTTC.

On this clone itself: The same CDR3 can be traced to other DNA sequences in this sample. The chain's CDR3 is CASSLAGSYNEQFF. The CDR3 DNA follows: TGTGCCAGCAGTCTAGCGGGGTCCTACAATGAGCAGTTCTTC. The V gene is TRBV7-3, the J gene TRBJ2-1, with 9 bases that match TRBD2. Germline CDR1 is SGHTA and CDR2 is FQGTGA. V was pared by 6 bases and J by 1 base, with 1 base of the junction left unmatched. CDR3 size: 14 residues. Based on the CDR3 plus reference TRBV7-3 and TRBJ2-1, the full variable domain is GAGVSQTPSNKVTEKGKYVELRCDPISGHTALYWYRQSLGQGPEFLIYFQGTGAADDSGLPNDRFFAVRPEGSVSTLKIQRTERGDSAVYLCASSLAGSYNEQFFGPGTRLTVL.

The rearrangement uses TRBV25-1 and TRBJ2-7, with 9 bases aligning to TRBD2. CDR3 length: 17 residues. J gave up 2 bases and V 3 bases, and 11 bases lay outside the gene matches. Germline CDR1 reads MGHDK; CDR2 reads SYGVNS. CDR3 in DNA: TGTGCCAGCAGTGAGTCCTCCCTAGCGGGGATCCCCTACGAGCAGTACTTC. Translation: CASSESSLAGIPYEQYF.

The rearrangement links TRBV19 to TRBJ1-2; the D gene is possibly TRBD1 (6 bases). The length of the CDR3 is 14 residues. The germline CDR1 and CDR2 sequences are LNHDA and SQIVND (reference sequence). Trimming stripped 4 bases from V and 3 bases from J, with 12 bases between. The CDR3 reads CASSKGVFDYGYTF. The CDR3 DNA reads as TGTGCCAGTAGTAAGGGGGTTTTTGACTATGGCTACACCTTC.

This chain uses TRBV5-4 with TRBJ1-6; weak D call: TRBD1 (6 bases). V was pared by 6 bases and J by 9 bases, with 13 bases between. Germline-derived CDR1 and CDR2 are SGHNT and YYREEE (reference sequence). The CDR3 length is 13 residues. CDR3 nucleotide sequence: TGTGCCAGCATGGAGACAGGAGGTTCACCCCTCCACTTT. Protein sequence: CASMETGGSPLHF.

This clone was recorded only once. The J gene is TRBJ2-5, the V gene TRBV12-3 or TRBV12-4, with D possibly being TRBD2 (6 bases). The CDR3 covers 13 residues. Trimming took 5 bases from V and 4 from J, leaving 11 bases between them. CDR3 DNA sequence: TGTGCCAGCAGTCGACTAGTGCTAGAGACCCAGTACTTC. Protein sequence: CASSRLVLETQYF.

V and J are TRBV30 and TRBJ1-6, with TRBD1 matching over 8 bases. The trim removed 8 bases at V and 5 bases at J, leaving 11 bases unmatched. The CDR3 length is 15 residues. CDR1 and CDR2 from the germline V gene are GTSNPN and SVGIG (reference sequence). The CDR3 spells CAGQGWPADNSPLHF. DNA of the CDR3: TGTGCCGGACAGGGTTGGCCGGCGGATAATTCACCCCTCCACTTT.

The CDR3 spells CATWTSTQYF. CDR3 DNA: TGTGCCACTTGGACAAGTACGCAGTATTTT. The chain uses TRBV6-5 and TRBJ2-3, with D possibly matching TRBD1 (5 bases). V was cut by 10 bases and J by 8 bases, with 10 bases left in between. The CDR3 runs 10 residues. The germline V gene has CDR1 MNHEY and CDR2 SVGAGI.

This clone was seen only a few times. The V call is TRBV6-5, the J call TRBJ1-2, with 7 bases lining up with TRBD1. J gave up 2 bases and V 5 bases, and 2 bases lay outside the gene matches. This CDR3 has 13 amino acids. Germline V CDR1 and CDR2: MNHEY, SVGAGI. The chain's CDR3 is CASSKQGNYGYTF. CDR3 DNA: TGTGCCAGCAGTAAACAGGGGAACTATGGCTACACCTTC.

This clone was counted between two and nine times. This rearrangement joins TRBV10-2 to TRBJ2-7, with TRBD2 matching over 7 bases. Germline V CDR1 and CDR2: WSHSY, SAAADI. The V gene end was trimmed by 4 bases and the J gene end by 2 bases; junction bases not matched to a gene: 8. The CDR3 covers 15 residues. The CDR3 bases are TGCGCCAGCAGTGGGGCTAGCGGATACGCCTACGAGCAGTACTTC. This translates into CASSGASGYAYEQYF.

V and J are TRBV19 and TRBJ1-2, with D uncertain. V was pared by 4 bases and J by 1 base, with 10 bases between. The CDR3 is 14 residues long. CDR1 and CDR2 (germline): LNHDA, SQIVND (reference sequence). CDR3 residues: CASSRARFNYGYTF. The CDR3 bases are TGTGCCAGTAGTAGGGCAAGGTTTAACTATGGCTACACCTTC. The full variable domain, with the rest looked up from reference TRBV19 and TRBJ1-2, is DGGITQSPKYLFRKEGQNVTLSCEQNLNHDAMYWYRQDPGQGLRLIYYSQIVNDFQKGDIAEGYSVSREKKESFPLTVTSAQKNPTAFYLCASSRARFNYGYTFGSGTRLTVV.

The DNA of the CDR3 is TGTGCCAGCAGCTTAGCGCCGACAGGGGGAAGCACCGGGGAGCTGTTTTTT. Translating gives CASSLAPTGGSTGELFF. The gene calls are TRBV7-6 and TRBJ2-2; 9 bases are a match to TRBD1. Germline V lookup: CDR1 SGHVS, CDR2 FNYEAQ. Germline trimming cut 0 bases from V and 4 bases from J; bases unmatched to any gene: 6. The CDR3 loop spans 17 amino acids. The full variable domain, completed using reference TRBV7-6 and TRBJ2-2, is GAGVSQSPRYKVTKRGQDVALRCDPISGHVSLYWYRQALGQGPEFLTYFNYEAQQDKSGLPNDRFSAERPEGSISTLTIQRTEQRDSAMYRCASSLAPTGGSTGELFFGEGSRLTVL.